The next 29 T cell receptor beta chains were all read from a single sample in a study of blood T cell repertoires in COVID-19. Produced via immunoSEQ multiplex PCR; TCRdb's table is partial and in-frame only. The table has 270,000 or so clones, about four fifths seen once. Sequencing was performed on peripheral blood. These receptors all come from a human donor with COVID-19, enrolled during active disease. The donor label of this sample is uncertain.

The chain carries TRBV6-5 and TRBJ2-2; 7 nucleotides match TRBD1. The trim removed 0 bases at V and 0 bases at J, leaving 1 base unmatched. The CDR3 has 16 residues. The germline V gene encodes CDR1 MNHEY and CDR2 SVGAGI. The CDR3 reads CASSYSTGANTGELFF. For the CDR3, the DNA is TGTGCCAGCAGTTACTCAACAGGGGCGAACACCGGGGAGCTGTTTTTT.

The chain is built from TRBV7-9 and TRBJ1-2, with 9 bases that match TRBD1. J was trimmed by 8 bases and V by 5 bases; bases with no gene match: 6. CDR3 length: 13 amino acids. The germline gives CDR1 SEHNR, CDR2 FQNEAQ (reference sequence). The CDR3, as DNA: TGTGCCAGCAGCCAACAGGGGGCGGGCGGCTACACCTTC. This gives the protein CASSQQGAGGYTF.

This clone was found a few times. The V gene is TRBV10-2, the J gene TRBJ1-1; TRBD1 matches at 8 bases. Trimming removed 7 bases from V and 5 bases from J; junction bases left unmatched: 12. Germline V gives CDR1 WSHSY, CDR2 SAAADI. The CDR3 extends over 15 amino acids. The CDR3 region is CASIPTGQGDTEAFF. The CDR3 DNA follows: TGCGCCAGCATCCCGACCGGACAGGGCGATACTGAAGCTTTCTTT.

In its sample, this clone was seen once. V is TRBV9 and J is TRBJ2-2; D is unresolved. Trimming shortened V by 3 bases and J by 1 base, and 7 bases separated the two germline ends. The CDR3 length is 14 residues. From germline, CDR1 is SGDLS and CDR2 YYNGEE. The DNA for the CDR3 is TGTGCCAGCAGCGCCCTCTGGAACACCGGGGAGCTGTTTTTT. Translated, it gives CASSALWNTGELFF.

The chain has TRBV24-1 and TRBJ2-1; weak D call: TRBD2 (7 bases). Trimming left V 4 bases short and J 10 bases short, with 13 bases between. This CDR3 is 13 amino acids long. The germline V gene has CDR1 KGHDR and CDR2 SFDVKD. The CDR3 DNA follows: TGTGCCACCAGTGAGGGAGGGGGTGGAGAGCAGTTCTTC. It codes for CATSEGGGGEQFF.

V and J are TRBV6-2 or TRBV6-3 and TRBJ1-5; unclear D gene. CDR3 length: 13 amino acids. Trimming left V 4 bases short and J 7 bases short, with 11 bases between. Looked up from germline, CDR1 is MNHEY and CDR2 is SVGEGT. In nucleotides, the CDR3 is TGTGCCAGCAGTTCCGCAGGCCCGCAGCCCCAGCATTTT. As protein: CASSSAGPQPQHF.

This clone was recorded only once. CDR3 amino acids: CASSRGTYNEQFF. DNA of the CDR3: TGTGCCAGCAGTAGGGGTACCTACAATGAGCAGTTCTTC. The rearrangement uses TRBV28 and TRBJ2-1, with D possibly TRBD1 on 5 matching bases. Trimming left V 5 bases short and J 2 bases short, with 7 bases between. The CDR3 spans 13 residues. Germline V gene lookup returns CDR1 MDHEN and CDR2 SYDVKM.

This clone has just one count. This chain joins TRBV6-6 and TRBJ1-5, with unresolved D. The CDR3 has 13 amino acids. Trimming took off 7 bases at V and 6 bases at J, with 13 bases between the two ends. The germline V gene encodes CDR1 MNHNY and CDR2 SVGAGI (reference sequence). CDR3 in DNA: TGTGCCAGCACCGACGGGATCGGTCAGCCCCAGCATTTT. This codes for CASTDGIGQPQHF.

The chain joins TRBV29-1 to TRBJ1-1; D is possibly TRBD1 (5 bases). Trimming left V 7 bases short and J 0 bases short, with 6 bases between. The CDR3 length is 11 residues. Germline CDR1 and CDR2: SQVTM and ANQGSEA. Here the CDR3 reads CSGQMNTEAFF. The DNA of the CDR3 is TGCAGCGGACAGATGAACACTGAAGCTTTCTTT. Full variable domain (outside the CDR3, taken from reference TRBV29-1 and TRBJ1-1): SAVISQKPSRDICQRGTSLTIQCQVDSQVTMMFWYRQQPGQSLTLIATANQGSEATYESGFVIDKFPISRPNLTFSTLTVSNMSPEDSSIYLCSGQMNTEAFFGQGTRLTVV.

The CDR3 region has the DNA TGTGCCAGCAGCCTGACCGGTAGCGGGAGATACACCGGGGAGCTGTTTTTT. Its protein product is CASSLTGSGRYTGELFF. The chain is built from TRBV11-2 and TRBJ2-2; 9 nucleotides align to TRBD2. J was trimmed by 3 bases and V by 5 bases; bases with no gene match: 10. This CDR3 has 17 amino acids. CDR1 is SGHAT, CDR2 FQNNGV, per germline.

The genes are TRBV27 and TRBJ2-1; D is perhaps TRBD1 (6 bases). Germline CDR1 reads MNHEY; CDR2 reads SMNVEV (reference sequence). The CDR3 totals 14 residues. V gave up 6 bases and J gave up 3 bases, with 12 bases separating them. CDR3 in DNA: TGTGCCAGCAGCCGCAGGGGAAACTACAATGAGCAGTTCTTC. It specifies CASSRRGNYNEQFF.

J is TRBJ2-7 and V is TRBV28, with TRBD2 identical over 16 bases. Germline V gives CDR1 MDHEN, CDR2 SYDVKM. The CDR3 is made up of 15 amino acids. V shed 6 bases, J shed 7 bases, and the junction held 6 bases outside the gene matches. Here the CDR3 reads CASRGPGLAGGEQYF. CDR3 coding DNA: TGTGCCAGCAGGGGTCCGGGACTAGCGGGAGGGGAGCAGTACTTC.

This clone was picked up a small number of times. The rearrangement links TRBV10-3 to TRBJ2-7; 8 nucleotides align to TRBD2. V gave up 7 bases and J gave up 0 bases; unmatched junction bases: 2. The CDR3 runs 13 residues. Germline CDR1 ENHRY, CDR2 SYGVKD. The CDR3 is CAITSGSSYEQYF. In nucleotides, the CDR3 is TGTGCCATCACCAGCGGGAGCTCCTACGAGCAGTACTTC.

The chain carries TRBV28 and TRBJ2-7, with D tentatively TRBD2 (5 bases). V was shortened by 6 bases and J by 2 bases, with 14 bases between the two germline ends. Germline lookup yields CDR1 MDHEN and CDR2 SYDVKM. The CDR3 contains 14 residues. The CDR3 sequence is CASSLGGRPYEQYF. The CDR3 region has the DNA TGTGCCAGCAGCCTGGGCGGGCGTCCCTACGAGCAGTACTTC.

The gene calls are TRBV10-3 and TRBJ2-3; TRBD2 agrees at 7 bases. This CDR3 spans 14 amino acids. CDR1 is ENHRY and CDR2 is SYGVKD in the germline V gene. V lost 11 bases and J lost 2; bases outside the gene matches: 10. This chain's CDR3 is CASAGNALTDTQYF. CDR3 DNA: TGTGCCTCAGCGGGGAACGCTCTCACAGATACGCAGTATTTT.

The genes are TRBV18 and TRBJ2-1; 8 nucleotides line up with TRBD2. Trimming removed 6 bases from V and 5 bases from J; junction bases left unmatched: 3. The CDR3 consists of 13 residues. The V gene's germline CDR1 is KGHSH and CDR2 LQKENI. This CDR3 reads CASSTSGNNEQFF. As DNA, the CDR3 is TGTGCCAGCTCCACTAGCGGAAACAATGAGCAGTTCTTC.

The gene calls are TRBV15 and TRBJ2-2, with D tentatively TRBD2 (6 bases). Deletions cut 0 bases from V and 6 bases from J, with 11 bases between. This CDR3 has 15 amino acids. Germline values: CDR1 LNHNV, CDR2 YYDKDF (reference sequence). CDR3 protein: CATSRDLGGPGELFF. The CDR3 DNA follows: TGTGCCACCAGCAGAGACCTGGGGGGACCCGGGGAGCTGTTTTTT.

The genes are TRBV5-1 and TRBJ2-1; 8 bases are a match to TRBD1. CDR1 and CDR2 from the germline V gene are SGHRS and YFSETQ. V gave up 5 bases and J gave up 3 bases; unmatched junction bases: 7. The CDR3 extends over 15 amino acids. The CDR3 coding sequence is TGCGCCAGCAGGCCTGGACAGGGAGTCTACAATGAGCAGTTCTTC. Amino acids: CASRPGQGVYNEQFF.

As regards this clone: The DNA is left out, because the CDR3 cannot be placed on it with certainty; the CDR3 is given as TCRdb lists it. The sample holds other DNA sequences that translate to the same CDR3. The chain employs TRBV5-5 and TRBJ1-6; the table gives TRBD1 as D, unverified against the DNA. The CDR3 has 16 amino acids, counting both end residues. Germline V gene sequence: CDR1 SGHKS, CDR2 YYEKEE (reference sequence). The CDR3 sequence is CASSVGQGIQNSPLHF.

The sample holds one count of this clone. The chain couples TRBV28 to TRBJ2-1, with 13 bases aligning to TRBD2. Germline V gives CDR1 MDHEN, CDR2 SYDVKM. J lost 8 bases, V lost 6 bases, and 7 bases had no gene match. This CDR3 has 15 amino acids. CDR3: CASRLAGGLQDEQFF. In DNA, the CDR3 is TGTGCCAGCAGACTAGCGGGAGGGCTTCAAGATGAGCAGTTCTTC.

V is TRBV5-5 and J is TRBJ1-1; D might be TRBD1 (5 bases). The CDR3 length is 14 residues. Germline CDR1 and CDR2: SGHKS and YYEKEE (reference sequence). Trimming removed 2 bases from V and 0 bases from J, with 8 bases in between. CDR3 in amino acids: CASSLARVNTEAFF. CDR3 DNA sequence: TGTGCCAGCAGCTTAGCCAGGGTGAACACTGAAGCTTTCTTT.

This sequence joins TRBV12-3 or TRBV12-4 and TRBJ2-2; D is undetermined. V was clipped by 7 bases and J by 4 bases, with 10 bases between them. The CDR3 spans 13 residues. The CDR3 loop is CASMEWATGELFF. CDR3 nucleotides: TGTGCCAGCATGGAATGGGCCACCGGGGAGCTGTTTTTT.

The CDR3 sequence is CASSLGLPNSPLHF. CDR3 nucleotide sequence: TGCGCCAGCAGCTTGGGACTCCCTAATTCACCCCTCCACTTT. The chain has TRBV5-1 and TRBJ1-6; D not certain. Trimming took off 0 bases at V and 6 bases at J, with 7 bases between the two ends. The length of the CDR3 is 14 residues. Germline V lookup: CDR1 SGHRS, CDR2 YFSETQ.

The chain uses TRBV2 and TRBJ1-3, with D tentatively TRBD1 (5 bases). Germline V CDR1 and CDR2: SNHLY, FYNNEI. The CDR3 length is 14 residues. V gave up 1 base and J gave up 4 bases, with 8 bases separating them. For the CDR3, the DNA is TGTGCCAGCAGTGAAGTGACAGTAGGAAACACCATATATTTT. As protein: CASSEVTVGNTIYF.

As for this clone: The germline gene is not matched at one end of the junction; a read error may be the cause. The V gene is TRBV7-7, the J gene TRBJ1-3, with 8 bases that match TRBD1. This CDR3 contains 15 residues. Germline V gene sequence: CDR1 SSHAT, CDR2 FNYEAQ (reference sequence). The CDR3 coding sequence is TGTGCTAGCAGCACAGGACAGGGCTCTGGAAACACCATATATTTT. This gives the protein CASSTGQGSGNTIYF.

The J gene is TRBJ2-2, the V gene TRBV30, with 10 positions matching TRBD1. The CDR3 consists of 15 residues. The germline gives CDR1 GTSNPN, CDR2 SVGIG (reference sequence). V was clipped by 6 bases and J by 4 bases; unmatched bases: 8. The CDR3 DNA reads TGTGCCTGCACTACCGGGACAGGGGCCACCGGGGAGCTGTTTTTT. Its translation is CACTTGTGATGELFF.

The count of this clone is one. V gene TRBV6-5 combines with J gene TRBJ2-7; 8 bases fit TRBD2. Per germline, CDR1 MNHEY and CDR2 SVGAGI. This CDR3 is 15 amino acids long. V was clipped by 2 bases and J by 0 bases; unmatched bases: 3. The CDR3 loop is CASSYGSGTSYEQYF. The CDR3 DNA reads TGTGCCAGCAGTTACGGTAGCGGGACCTCCTACGAGCAGTACTTC.

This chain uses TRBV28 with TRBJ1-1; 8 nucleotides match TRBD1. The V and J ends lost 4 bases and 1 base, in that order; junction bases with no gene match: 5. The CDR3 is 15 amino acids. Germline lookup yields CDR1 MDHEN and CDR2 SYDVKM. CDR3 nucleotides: TGTGCCAGCAGTTCCCTACAGGGGGGGAACACTGAAGCTTTCTTT. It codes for CASSSLQGGNTEAFF.

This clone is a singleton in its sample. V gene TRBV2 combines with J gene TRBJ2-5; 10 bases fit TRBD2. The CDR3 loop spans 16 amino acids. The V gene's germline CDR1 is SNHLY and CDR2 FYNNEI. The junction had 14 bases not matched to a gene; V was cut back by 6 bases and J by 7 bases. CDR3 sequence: CASRGLAGGPVWTQYF. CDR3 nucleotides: TGTGCCAGCAGGGGTTTAGCGGGAGGCCCCGTGTGGACCCAGTACTTC.